The rows below give T cell receptor beta chains drawn from one sample of a study of T cells in Graves' hyperthyroidism and ophthalmopathy. Via MiXCR, TCRdb re-called the multiplex PCR reads, giving one row per CDR3 protein. The sample holds 500,000 to 700,000 distinct CDR3 sequences, about a sixth seen once. Sequenced input: blood. The receptors were sampled from a woman between 18 and 29 years old with Graves' hyperthyroidism. The conserved cysteine and the conserved F or W are not part of the CDR3 here. The D gene is left open where the match is weak.

d_gene | v_gene | CDR3aa
. | TRBV12-3/TRBV12-4 | ASSFELAYQETQY
. | TRBV29-1 | SVEVIARTDTQY
TRBD2 | TRBV2 | ASSEQAGGETQY
TRBD1 | TRBV5-1 | ASSSTGIDTQY
TRBD2 | TRBV5-1 | ASSFGGTSPNPRGNDQF
TRBD1 | TRBV20-1 | SARSPTGGGYEQY
TRBD1 | TRBV6-6 | ASSYTLTGDRYGYT
. | TRBV19 | ASTNTDRYNEQF
. | TRBV6-1 | ASSHSGQGDQPQH
TRBD1 | TRBV7-6 | ASSLGPGQKVNTEAF
. | TRBV18 | ASSPPSRVRSYEQY
. | TRBV7-2 | ASSLGASPQTDTQY
. | TRBV3-1 | ASSQVAGTTEAF
TRBD2 | TRBV12-5 | ASGLGLAGVSEQY
TRBD2 | TRBV20-1 | SASGTSGLPDTQY
TRBD2 | TRBV20-1 | SGQRGETQY
. | TRBV5-6 | ASMVPGTSGTGELF
. | TRBV20-1 | SARDLLTWDTDTQY
. | TRBV6-6 | ASSYSGANTEAF
. | TRBV20-1 | SASSGGTSYGYT
. | TRBV12-3/TRBV12-4 | ASNSGGGSGNTIY
. | TRBV6-5 | ASSYSPSGLQETQY
TRBD1 | TRBV24-1 | ATSDDSTGGLGETQY
TRBD2 | TRBV6-5 | ASSYSGGDDEQY
TRBD2 | TRBV20-1 | SAEHLAGQSYNEQF
. | TRBV28 | ASSLQPGGYGCT
. | TRBV5-5 | ASSYKLGATTEAF
TRBD1 | TRBV27 | ASSSLDRGQRETQY
. | TRBV20-1 | SARDQENTGELF
. | TRBV20-1 | SASRPGDGTEAF
TRBD1 | TRBV7-9 | ASSLFLSPGQSFEKLF